Here is one T cell receptor (beta chain) with its context. What it binds is unknown. The source of the sample is a study of T cells in Graves' hyperthyroidism and ophthalmopathy. Study summary: The initial diagnosis was the point when peripheral blood was collected, ahead of any treatment.

The PBMCs had their origin in 7.5 to 10 ml of fresh peripheral blood. RNA transcripts served as the template for amplifying TCR beta CDR3 regions. In the first-round RT-PCR of the TCR CDR3, the HTBI primer set was used. Each CDR3 protein gets one entry after TCRdb re-called the multiplex PCR reads with MiXCR. The sample includes 450,000 to 500,000 distinct CDR3 sequences, 20% to 25% of them seen just once. The study, taken as a whole, reports: Peripheral blood also featured most of the thyroid clonotypes expanded above 0.001.

The J segment lost 9 bases and the V segment lost 5 bases, leaving 12 bases of the junction unmatched. The germline gives CDR1 GTSNPN, CDR2 SVGIG (reference sequence). The CDR3 extends over 14 amino acids. Sequencing used blood. This chain links TRBV30 with TRBJ1-5; 8 bases map to TRBD1. The clonotype was recovered from a woman aged 70-85 years with Graves' ophthalmopathy. The CDR3 bases are TGTGCCTGGGGAGGGACAGGAGAAATAAGGCCCCAGCATTTT. Protein sequence: CAWGGTGEIRPQHF.